The T cell receptor (beta chain) described here comes from a study of T cells in Graves' hyperthyroidism and ophthalmopathy. Clinical symptoms, serum thyroxine, TRAb, thyroid ultrasound and orbital computed tomography established diagnosis. Amplified TCR beta CDR3 regions derived from RNA transcripts. Researchers ran a first-round RT-PCR on the TCR CDR3 using the HTBI primer set. TCRdb re-called the multiplex PCR reads with MiXCR, one entry per CDR3 protein. This table has approximately 490,000 distinct CDR3 sequences, 20% to 25% appearing once. V gave up 3 bases and J gave up 2 bases; unmatched junction bases: 9. Germline V gene sequence: CDR1 SGHRS, CDR2 YFSETQ. The CDR3 is made up of 16 amino acids. Regarding the study as a whole: Appearing also in blood were most of the thyroid clonotypes expanded above 0.001.

There are a few counts of this clonotype. The antigen is undetermined. V usage is TRBV5-1 and J usage is TRBJ2-3; 7 positions agree with TRBD2. Sequencing was performed on blood. This receptor was identified in a woman aged 65 to 85 with Graves' ophthalmopathy. CDR3 DNA: TGCGCCAGCAGCTCCTCCGCGGGAGAAGTCACAGATACGCAGTATTTT. It codes for CASSSSAGEVTDTQYF.